This entry describes one T cell receptor beta chain. This specimen comes from a study of CD8 T cells in Susac syndrome. The authors reverse transcribed roughly 0.5 to 1 ug RNA with random hexamers. MiXCR was run by TCRdb on the immunoSEQ multiplex PCR reads, yielding one entry per CDR3 protein. The table lists roughly 84,000 distinct CDR3 sequences, approximately 96% of them singletons. V lost 4 bases, J lost 4 bases, and 7 bases lay in between. The CDR3 runs to 12 residues. The sequenced sample was CD8+ T cells from PBMCs. This TCR derives from a human donor with Susac syndrome. This chain connects TRBV12-3 or TRBV12-4 to TRBJ1-1; D might be TRBD1 (5 bases). Here the CDR3 DNA reads TGTGCCAGCAGTTCAGGGCCCACTGAAGCTTTCTTT. This gives the protein CASSSGPTEAFF.